This T cell receptor beta chain was identified during a study of blood T cell repertoires in COVID-19. The table came from immunoSEQ multiplex PCR; TCRdb's copy has only in-frame clones and leaves some out. In the table there are under 350,000 clones, roughly 86% of which are singletons. Germline loops: CDR1 SNHLY, CDR2 FYNNEI. V was cut by 4 bases and J by 0 bases, with 16 bases left in between. The CDR3 spans 16 residues. Input material: peripheral blood. This sequence was found in a woman aged 25 to 39 with COVID-19, enrolled during active disease. V gene TRBV2 combines with J gene TRBJ2-7; unclear D gene. The CDR3 DNA follows: TGTGCCAGCAGTGGCCCCCAGGCAATAGACTCCTACGAGCAGTACTTC. Its translation: CASSGPQAIDSYEQYF.